This T cell receptor beta chain came from a study of blood T cell repertoires in COVID-19. The CDR3 covers 13 residues. V lost 3 bases, J lost 6 bases, and 11 bases lay in between. The germline V gene encodes CDR1 SEHNR and CDR2 FQNEAQ (reference sequence). TCRdb's table, derived via immunoSEQ multiplex PCR, lists solely in-frame clones and lacks some. Counted here are 250,000 or so clones, around 90% occurring once; the ten biggest clones make up around 3.1%. Points on this clone: The same CDR3 is also encoded by other DNA sequences in this sample.

The gene calls are TRBV7-9 and TRBJ1-2, with D possibly being TRBD1 (5 bases). This clonotype was sampled from a woman in her forties who had been exposed to COVID-19. The specimen was PBMCs or T cells enriched from blood (not recorded which). CDR3 sequence: CASSFGGRDGYTF. The CDR3, as DNA: TGTGCCAGCAGCTTCGGGGGAAGGGATGGCTACACCTTC.